The 6 T cell receptor beta chains below all came from one sample that was sequenced in a study of cytomegalovirus exposure and HLA in healthy donors. PCR was performed using 60 Vbeta and 13 Jbeta primers. Method: immunoSEQ multiplex PCR; TCRdb's copy keeps in-frame clones and lacks some. The sample shows more than 150,000 clones, about 81% of them seen only once. The sequencing input was PBMCs. Receptor source: a woman between 18 and 29 years old in good health and CMV-seropositive.

The CDR3 region has the DNA TGTGCCAGCAGTTTACCAGCCAGGCGCGCTTTCTTT. Amino acids: CASSLPARRAFF. The rearrangement uses TRBV28 and TRBJ1-1, with D hard to call. Trimming left V 2 bases short and J 11 bases short, with 12 bases between. The germline V gene has CDR1 MDHEN and CDR2 SYDVKM. There are 12 residues in the CDR3.

This clone was observed a single time. V and J are TRBV5-5 and TRBJ2-3; the match to TRBD2 covers 16 bases. This CDR3 comprises 18 residues. Trimming removed 3 bases from V and 4 bases from J; junction bases left unmatched: 8. Germline assignment: CDR1 SGHKS and CDR2 YYEKEE (reference sequence). The CDR3, as DNA: TGTGCCAGCAGCTCCGGGACTAGCGGGGGGGCCGTAGCAGATACGCAGTATTTT. Amino acid sequence: CASSSGTSGGAVADTQYF.

Of note for this clone: An end of the junction does not agree with germline; a read error may underlie this. The rearrangement links TRBV2 to TRBJ2-4, with TRBD2 matching over 7 bases. Looked up from germline, CDR1 is SNHLY and CDR2 is FYNNEI. The CDR3 length is 15 residues. The CDR3 spells CASGGTILAKNSQYF. CDR3 coding DNA: TGTGCCAGCGGCGGGACTATCTTAGCCAAAAACAGTCAGTACTTC.

This chain joins TRBV5-4 and TRBJ2-1; D is undetermined. Germline assignment: CDR1 SGHNT and CDR2 YYREEE (reference sequence). V dropped 0 bases and J dropped 9 bases, with 10 bases sitting between them. This CDR3 has 13 residues. CDR3 in amino acids: CASSLGLVSEQFF. Written as DNA, the CDR3 is TGTGCCAGCAGCTTGGGGCTAGTCAGTGAGCAGTTCTTC.

CDR3 region: CASSPGLAGGRTGELFF. The CDR3 nucleotides are TGTGCCAGCAGCCCTGGACTAGCGGGGGGGCGTACCGGGGAGCTGTTTTTT. V and J are TRBV5-4 and TRBJ2-2; 15 bases agree with TRBD2. The CDR3 extends over 17 amino acids. Per the germline V gene, CDR1 is SGHNT and CDR2 is YYREEE (reference sequence). Trimming took 4 bases from V and 5 from J; bases not matched to a gene: 6.

The chain carries TRBV7-2 and TRBJ2-7; the D is unclear. Trimming pared 2 bases from V and 3 bases from J, leaving 14 bases between. The CDR3 is 15 residues long. Germline-derived CDR1 and CDR2 are SGHTA and FQGNSA. The CDR3 DNA reads TGTGCCAGCAGCTTACGAGTAGGGTCGGACTACGAGCAGTACGTC. Translated: CASSLRVGSDYEQYV.